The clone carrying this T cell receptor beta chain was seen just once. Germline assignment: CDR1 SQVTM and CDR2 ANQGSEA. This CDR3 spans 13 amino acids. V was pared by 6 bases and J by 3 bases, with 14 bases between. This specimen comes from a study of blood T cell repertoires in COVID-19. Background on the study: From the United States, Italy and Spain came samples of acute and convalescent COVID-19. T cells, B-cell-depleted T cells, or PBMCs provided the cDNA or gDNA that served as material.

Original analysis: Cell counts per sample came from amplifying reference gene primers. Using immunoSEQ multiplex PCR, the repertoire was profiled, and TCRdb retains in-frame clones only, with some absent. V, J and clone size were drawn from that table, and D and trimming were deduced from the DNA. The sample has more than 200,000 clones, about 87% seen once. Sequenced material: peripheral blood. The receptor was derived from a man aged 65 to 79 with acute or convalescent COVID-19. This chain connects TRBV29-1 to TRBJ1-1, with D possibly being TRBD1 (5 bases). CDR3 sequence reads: CSVAGKLDTEAFF. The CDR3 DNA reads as TGCAGCGTGGCAGGGAAACTGGACACTGAAGCTTTCTTT.